Shown below are 5 T cell receptor beta chains from a single sample sequenced in a study of T cells after somatic rescue of genetic block. Assay: immunoSEQ multiplex PCR; the TCRdb copy retains only in-frame clones and omits some. In the table there are about 10,000 clones, roughly 74% of which are singletons. The material sequenced was peripheral blood mononuclear cells (PBMCs). The origin of the receptors is a boy aged 5 to 17.

The gene calls are TRBV2 and TRBJ2-7; tentatively, D is TRBD1 (5 bases). This CDR3 is built from 14 residues. Germline-derived CDR1 and CDR2 are SNHLY and FYNNEI. Between the trimmed V and J ends, which lost 6 bases and 4 bases, there was a span of 16 bases. The CDR3 region is CASSAWRTKYEQYF. The CDR3 coding sequence is TGTGCCAGCAGCGCTTGGCGGACAAAGTACGAGCAGTACTTC.

This clone was seen only once. The chain has TRBV21-1 and TRBJ1-2. TRBV21-1 is an annotated pseudogene. The CDR3 sequence is 16 residues long. The CDR3, as DNA: TGTGCCAGCAGCAAAGAAATGAGTGTAGCTAACTATGGCTACACCTTC. This gives the protein CASSKEMSVANYGYTF.

The rearrangement joins TRBV4-1 to TRBJ2-1; TRBD2 agrees at 9 bases. The CDR3 covers 18 residues. The ends lost 3 bases at V and 3 bases at J; junction bases unmatched: 12. Germline V gene sequence: CDR1 MGHRA, CDR2 YSYEKL. The CDR3, as DNA: TGCGCCAGCAGCCACCAGAGGCAGGCGGGGGGGTACTACAATGAGCAGTTCTTC. Translated: CASSHQRQAGGYYNEQFF.

This sequence joins TRBV25-1 and TRBJ2-2; D uncertain. Germline CDR1 reads MGHDK; CDR2 reads SYGVNS. CDR3 length: 13 residues. Trimming pared 5 bases from V and 3 bases from J, leaving 7 bases between. CDR3: CASSFQDTGELFF. DNA for the CDR3: TGTGCCAGCAGTTTCCAGGACACCGGGGAGCTGTTTTTT.

V is TRBV6-5 and J is TRBJ2-7; 12 nucleotides agree with TRBD1. The germline V gene encodes CDR1 MNHEY and CDR2 SVGAGI. Unmatched junction bases numbered 4, after V lost 6 bases and J lost 4 bases. The CDR3 is 14 residues long. The CDR3 here is CASRRDRGQYEQYF. Here the CDR3 DNA reads TGTGCCAGCAGAAGGGACAGGGGGCAATACGAGCAGTACTTC.